This TCR beta chain was documented in a study of T cell responses to AZD1222 COVID-19 vaccine. Method: immunoSEQ multiplex PCR; TCRdb's copy keeps in-frame clones and lacks some. The sample consists of approximately 100,000 clones, about 87% of them appearing once. Germline CDR1 SEHNR, CDR2 FQNEAQ (reference sequence). Trimming stripped 5 bases from V and 2 bases from J, with 4 bases between. The CDR3 sequence is 12 residues long. The receptor was derived from an adult in good health. The gene calls are TRBV7-9 and TRBJ1-3, with unresolved D. Sequenced here: peripheral blood, sampled on day 0 of AZD1222 vaccination. DNA for the CDR3: TGTGCCAGCAGCCCAACTGGAAACACCATATATTTT. Translated, it gives CASSPTGNTIYF.